This entry concerns a single T cell receptor beta chain. What it binds is unknown. This specimen comes from a study of T cells in tumors after PD-1 blockade. Study-wide context: Some patients also took daily vismodegib 150 mg during anti-PD-1 treatment. Mean per blood sample: roughly 100,000 templates (about 24,000-280,000), approximately 37,000 unique clonotypes. Points from the study as a whole: Some novel exhausted tumor clones appeared in pre-treatment blood, suggesting peripheral recruitment.

The V segment lost 4 bases and the J segment 3 bases; nucleotides outside the gene matches: 8. The V gene's germline CDR1 is LGHNA and CDR2 YSLEER. The CDR3 spans 16 residues. The assay was immunoSEQ multiplex PCR, and TCRdb's table has in-frame clones only and misses some. This sample carries about 15,000 clones, around 80% of them seen once, and the ten largest clones take 22%. Genomic DNA template from tumor biopsies or peripheral blood, 616 ng to 6,004 ng input. The receptor's source is a human donor with basal cell carcinoma. V and J are TRBV4-3 and TRBJ2-1; 8 nucleotides agree with TRBD2. The sample here was PBMCs, taken after anti-PD-1 treatment. The CDR3 coding sequence is TGCGCCAGCAGCCCAACCGGGACTAGGGTCTACAATGAGCAGTTCTTC. The encoded protein is CASSPTGTRVYNEQFF.